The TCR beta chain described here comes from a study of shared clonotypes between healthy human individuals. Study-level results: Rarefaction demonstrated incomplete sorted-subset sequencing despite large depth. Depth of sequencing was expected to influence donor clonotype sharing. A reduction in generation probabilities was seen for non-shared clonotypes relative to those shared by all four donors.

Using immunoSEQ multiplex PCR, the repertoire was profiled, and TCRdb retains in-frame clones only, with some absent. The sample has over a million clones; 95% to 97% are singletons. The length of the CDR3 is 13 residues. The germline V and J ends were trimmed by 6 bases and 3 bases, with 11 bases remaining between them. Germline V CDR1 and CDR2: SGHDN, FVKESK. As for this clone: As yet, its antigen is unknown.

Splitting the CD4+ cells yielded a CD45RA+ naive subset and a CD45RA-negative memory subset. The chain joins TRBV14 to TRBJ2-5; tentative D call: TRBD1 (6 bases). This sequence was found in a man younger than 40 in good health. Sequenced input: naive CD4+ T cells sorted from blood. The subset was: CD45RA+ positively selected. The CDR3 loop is CASRKQGEETQYF. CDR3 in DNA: TGTGCCAGCAGGAAACAGGGAGAAGAGACCCAGTACTTC.